One sample yielded the 31 T cell receptor beta chains listed below, sequenced in a study of blood T cell repertoires in COVID-19. Assay: immunoSEQ multiplex PCR; the TCRdb copy retains only in-frame clones and omits some. The table lists fewer than 60,000 clones, roughly 80% of them singletons, with 10% to 15% in the top ten. The sequencing sample was made of peripheral blood. These TCRs come from a woman aged 80 or older with acute or convalescent COVID-19.

The chain combines TRBV3-1 (or the pseudogene TRBV3-2) with TRBJ2-3; TRBD2 is a possible D gene (5 bases). The germline V gene encodes CDR1 LGHDT and CDR2 YNNKEL (reference sequence). The CDR3 covers 14 residues. With 3 bases removed from V and 6 bases from J, the gap between germline ends came to 13 bases. CDR3 residues: CASSHGLGMDTQYF. For the CDR3, the DNA is TGTGCCAGCAGCCACGGACTGGGCATGGATACGCAGTATTTT.

The chain links TRBV5-6 to TRBJ1-2; 7 bases line up with TRBD1. The germline V gene encodes CDR1 SGHDT and CDR2 YYEEEE. V dropped 4 bases and J dropped 5; count of bases not matched to a gene: 5. This CDR3 contains 13 residues. CDR3 nucleotide sequence: TGTGCCAGCAGCCAGGACAGGTCTTATGGCTACACCTTC. Protein product: CASSQDRSYGYTF.

V usage is TRBV27 and J usage is TRBJ2-7, with TRBD2 as a possible D gene (6 bases). This CDR3 comprises 15 residues. Looked up from germline, CDR1 is MNHEY and CDR2 is SMNVEV (reference sequence). V was pared by 0 bases and J by 0 bases, with 9 bases between. CDR3 sequence: CASSLSRGPSYEQYF. The DNA for the CDR3 is TGTGCCAGCAGTTTATCGCGGGGCCCCTCCTACGAGCAGTACTTC.

A few counts support this clone. The chain uses TRBV7-2 and TRBJ1-1; D is possibly TRBD1 (5 bases). The CDR3 runs 12 residues. Trimming took off 5 bases at V and 9 bases at J, with 13 bases between the two ends. Germline lookup yields CDR1 SGHTA and CDR2 FQGNSA. The CDR3 bases are TGTGCCAGCAGCCCCGACAGCCCGAAAGCTTTCTTT. As protein: CASSPDSPKAFF.

The V call is TRBV27, the J call TRBJ1-1; 7 nucleotides agree with TRBD1. This CDR3 spans 17 amino acids. After removal of 2 bases from V and 0 bases from J, the junction contained 9 bases not matched to a gene. Germline V gene sequence: CDR1 MNHEY, CDR2 SMNVEV (reference sequence). The CDR3 loop is CASSLRAGGTMNTEAFF. Here the CDR3 DNA reads TGTGCCAGCAGTTTAAGGGCAGGGGGTACGATGAACACTGAAGCTTTCTTT.

V and J are TRBV11-3 and TRBJ2-7; D might be TRBD1 (5 bases). In germline, CDR1 is SGHNT, CDR2 YENEEA. CDR3 length: 13 residues. Trimming removed 0 bases from V and 3 bases from J, with 6 bases in between. CDR3 coding DNA: TGTGCCAGCAGCTTAGAAAGGGGCTACGAGCAGTACTTC. It translates to CASSLERGYEQYF.

The rearrangement links TRBV24-1 to TRBJ1-2; D ambiguous. The length of the CDR3 is 12 residues. Trimming took off 7 bases at V and 7 bases at J, with 12 bases between the two ends. Germline values: CDR1 KGHDR, CDR2 SFDVKD. The CDR3 loop reads CATSRISGGYTF. Here the CDR3 DNA reads TGTGCCACCAGCCGAATATCAGGTGGCTACACCTTC.

The chain recombines TRBV5-1 with TRBJ2-7; 7 bases are shared with TRBD2. CDR1 and CDR2 (germline): SGHRS, YFSETQ. Unmatched junction bases numbered 5, after V lost 0 bases and J lost 2 bases. This CDR3 contains 15 residues. The CDR3 DNA sequence: TGCGCCAGCAGCTTGGATCCGGGGGGAACCTACGAGCAGTACTTC. As protein: CASSLDPGGTYEQYF.

The rearrangement uses TRBV25-1 and TRBJ2-5, with D maybe TRBD2 (6 bases). The germline V and J ends were trimmed by 3 bases and 4 bases, with 15 bases remaining between them. This CDR3 spans 15 amino acids. Germline values: CDR1 MGHDK, CDR2 SYGVNS. The CDR3 protein is CASSESGRLLETQYF. CDR3 DNA: TGTGCCAGCAGTGAGAGCGGGCGGCTGTTAGAGACCCAGTACTTC.

V and J are TRBV15 and TRBJ1-1, with D unclear. The germline CDR1 and CDR2 sequences are LNHNV and YYDKDF (reference sequence). Trimming removed 1 base from V and 5 bases from J, with 17 bases in between. This CDR3 contains 16 residues. As DNA, the CDR3 is TGTGCCACCAGCAGAGTTCCAGTTCCAGGAGGGACTGAAGCTTTCTTT. It codes for CATSRVPVPGGTEAFF.

The chain has TRBV5-4 and TRBJ2-2; TRBD2 matches 11 bases. The CDR3 is 17 amino acids. The germline gives CDR1 SGHNT, CDR2 YYREEE (reference sequence). J lost 7 bases, V lost 4 bases, and 12 bases had no gene match. The CDR3 reads CASSPIAGGIAVGELFF. CDR3 in DNA: TGTGCCAGCAGCCCCATAGCGGGGGGGATTGCTGTCGGGGAGCTGTTTTTT.

The chain employs TRBV4-1 and TRBJ2-5; the D is unclear. This CDR3 has 14 residues. The ends were cut back, 4 bases at V and 2 bases at J, with 11 bases in the middle. CDR1 and CDR2 (germline): MGHRA, YSYEKL. The CDR3, as DNA: TGCGCCAGCAGCCGCGTGGAACTACAAGAGACCCAGTACTTC. The encoded protein is CASSRVELQETQYF.

The J gene is TRBJ1-2, the V gene TRBV7-6, with 8 bases identical to TRBD1. CDR1 is SGHVS and CDR2 is FNYEAQ in the germline V gene. Trimming took 4 bases from V and 7 from J; bases not matched to a gene: 5. The CDR3 has 13 amino acids. Written as DNA, the CDR3 is TGTGCCAGCAGCTCCTCACAGGGGGTTGGCTACACCTTC. It codes for CASSSSQGVGYTF.

This clone was detected a few times. V usage is TRBV25-1 and J usage is TRBJ2-1, with TRBD1 as a possible D gene (6 bases). This CDR3 comprises 16 residues. Trimming cost V 4 bases and J 6 bases, with 19 bases left between them. Per germline, CDR1 MGHDK and CDR2 SYGVNS. The CDR3 here is CASSVGGASQFNEQFF. The CDR3 DNA sequence: TGTGCCAGCAGTGTTGGGGGCGCTTCCCAGTTCAATGAGCAGTTCTTC.

In this sample, this clone turned up once. The CDR3: CASSGQGANSPLHF. CDR3 bases: TGCGCCAGCAGCGGACAGGGGGCAAATTCACCCCTCCACTTT. This chain connects TRBV5-1 to TRBJ1-6, with TRBD1 matching over 11 bases. Germline V CDR1 and CDR2: SGHRS, YFSETQ. V was clipped by 4 bases and J by 7 bases; unmatched bases: 1. The CDR3 is 14 residues long.

This clone was recorded a few times. CDR3 DNA sequence: TGTGCCAGCAGACGCGGTGAGGTGAACTATGGCTACACCTTC. Encoded protein: CASRRGEVNYGYTF. The chain links TRBV27 to TRBJ1-2; no clear D gene. There are 14 residues in the CDR3. Germline V gives CDR1 MNHEY, CDR2 SMNVEV (reference sequence). The V gene lost 6 bases and the J gene lost 2 bases, with 13 bases spanning the gap.

The V call is TRBV5-1, the J call TRBJ2-1; TRBD1 agrees at 9 bases. Germline CDR1 reads SGHRS; CDR2 reads YFSETQ. V dropped 1 base and J dropped 6; count of bases not matched to a gene: 8. The CDR3 has 16 residues. The CDR3 is CASSLPGTGWSNEQFF. CDR3 sequence (DNA): TGCGCCAGCAGCTTGCCCGGGACAGGGTGGTCCAATGAGCAGTTCTTC.

This chain uses TRBV3-1 (or the pseudogene TRBV3-2) with TRBJ1-6; D gene uncertain. CDR1 LGHDT and CDR2 YNNKEL come from the germline V gene (reference sequence). V was trimmed by 1 base and J by 7 bases, leaving 14 bases between them. The CDR3 is 16 residues long. This chain's CDR3 is CASSQGASQRNSPLHF. CDR3 nucleotides: TGTGCCAGCAGCCAAGGGGCGTCCCAAAGGAATTCACCCCTCCACTTT.

This clone was seen a few times. V gene TRBV29-1 combines with J gene TRBJ1-1, with 8 bases that match TRBD1. CDR1 is SQVTM, CDR2 ANQGSEA, per germline. V was pared by 7 bases and J by 10 bases, with 11 bases of the junction left unmatched. This CDR3 comprises 12 residues. The CDR3 DNA reads as TGCAGCGGTCTCGACAGGGGCCTCGTAGCTTTCTTT. This codes for CSGLDRGLVAFF.

V gene TRBV7-2 combines with J gene TRBJ2-6; D may be TRBD2 (6 bases). Trimming stripped 5 bases from V and 0 bases from J, with 8 bases between. This CDR3 is built from 15 residues. Germline CDR1 is SGHTA and CDR2 is FQGNSA. CDR3 bases: TGTGCCAGCAGCGGCGGGAACTCTGGGGCCAACGTCCTGACTTTC. Translation gives CASSGGNSGANVLTF.

V and J are TRBV6-5 and TRBJ2-7; 8 nucleotides agree with TRBD2. V shed 6 bases, J shed 4 bases, and the junction held 8 bases outside the gene matches. Germline V gene data show CDR1 as MNHEY and CDR2 as SVGAGI. This CDR3 is 14 amino acids long. CDR3 sequence: CASSPGRGKYEQYF. The CDR3 DNA is TGTGCCAGCAGCCCCGGGAGGGGCAAGTACGAGCAGTACTTC.

The rearrangement links TRBV12-5 to TRBJ1-3; possible D gene TRBD1, 6 bases. This CDR3 has 13 amino acids. From germline, CDR1 is LGHNT and CDR2 FRNRAP. V dropped 9 bases and J dropped 3 bases, with 12 bases sitting between them. The CDR3 region is CASSRGLGNTIYF. DNA for the CDR3: TGTGCTAGCTCGCGGGGGCTTGGAAACACCATATATTTT. Variable domain in full (rest from reference TRBV12-5 and TRBJ1-3): DARVTQTPRHKVTEMGQEVTMRCQPILGHNTVFWYRQTMMQGLELLAYFRNRAPLDDSGMPKDRFSAEMPDATLATLKIQPSEPRDSAVYFCASSRGLGNTIYFGEGSWLTVV.

The rearrangement uses TRBV3-1 (or the pseudogene TRBV3-2) and TRBJ1-2; unclear D gene. The V gene lost 6 bases and the J gene lost 8 bases, with 19 bases spanning the gap. The CDR3 runs 14 residues. CDR1 is LGHDT and CDR2 is YNNKEL in the germline V gene (reference sequence). The chain's CDR3 is CASSSTLPSWGYTF. The CDR3 bases are TGTGCCAGCAGTTCGACACTCCCCAGTTGGGGCTACACCTTC.

The chain recombines TRBV15 with TRBJ1-5; TRBD1 matches at 10 bases. V lost 3 bases and J lost 6; bases outside the gene matches: 5. The germline CDR1 and CDR2 sequences are LNHNV and YYDKDF (reference sequence). The CDR3 runs 15 residues. CDR3 in DNA: TGTGCCACCAGCAGGACCGGGACAGGGGCTCAGCCCCAGCATTTT. It yields the protein CATSRTGTGAQPQHF.

The chain joins TRBV2 to TRBJ1-1; D might be TRBD1 (6 bases). This CDR3 contains 14 residues. The ends were cut back, 6 bases at V and 2 bases at J, with 13 bases in the middle. The germline CDR1 and CDR2 sequences are SNHLY and FYNNEI. The CDR3 protein is CASRPSDSNTEAFF. The CDR3 DNA is TGTGCCAGCAGGCCATCGGACAGTAACACTGAAGCTTTCTTT.

This clone has only a few counts. The rearrangement uses TRBV5-5 and TRBJ2-2; TRBD2 is a possible D gene (6 bases). The CDR3 contains 15 residues. Germline V lookup: CDR1 SGHKS, CDR2 YYEKEE (reference sequence). Trimming pared 3 bases from V and 2 bases from J, leaving 11 bases between. CDR3 sequence (DNA): TGTGCCAGCAGCTCGGGAGTCCCTAACACCGGGGAGCTGTTTTTT. Translation gives CASSSGVPNTGELFF.

The V gene is TRBV28, the J gene TRBJ2-3, with D tentatively TRBD2 (6 bases). The germline CDR1 and CDR2 sequences are MDHEN and SYDVKM. The V gene lost 3 bases and the J gene lost 3 bases, with 13 bases spanning the gap. The length of the CDR3 is 15 residues. The CDR3 nucleotides read TGTGCCAGCAGTTTGGAGGGCTTGGGGACAGATACGCAGTATTTT. It specifies CASSLEGLGTDTQYF.

This chain joins TRBV5-3 and TRBJ1-5; D perhaps matches TRBD1 (6 bases). TRBV5-3 is assigned to the ORF class and has an uncertain function. V lost 6 bases and J 3 bases, leaving 16 bases between the germline ends. The CDR3 extends over 15 amino acids. Here the CDR3 reads CARTQYRTANQPQHF. DNA for the CDR3: TGTGCCAGAACCCAGTACAGGACAGCCAATCAGCCCCAGCATTTT.

The CDR3 protein is CASREVSSYNSPLHF. CDR3 nucleotides: TGTGCCAGTAGGGAGGTTAGCTCCTATAATTCACCCCTCCACTTT. The V gene is TRBV19, the J gene TRBJ1-6, with no clear D. The V and J ends lost 6 bases and 0 bases respectively, with 9 bases between them. Germline values: CDR1 LNHDA, CDR2 SQIVND (reference sequence). The CDR3 has 15 amino acids.

This chain links TRBV7-9 with TRBJ2-5; a weak D match, TRBD1 (6 bases). Germline CDR1 and CDR2: SEHNR and FQNEAQ (reference sequence). The CDR3 consists of 16 residues. Trimming left V 1 base short and J 5 bases short, with 17 bases between. CDR3 sequence reads: CASSLVVWGRWETQYF. The CDR3, as DNA: TGTGCCAGCAGCTTAGTTGTCTGGGGGCGCTGGGAGACCCAGTACTTC. Full variable domain (rest looked up from reference TRBV7-9 and TRBJ2-5): DTGVSQNPRHKITKRGQNVTFRCDPISEHNRLYWYRQTLGQGPEFLTYFQNEAQLEKSRLLSDRFSAERPKGSFSTLEIQRTEQGDSAMYLCASSLVVWGRWETQYFGPGTRLLVL.

The chain has TRBV30 and TRBJ1-2; 7 bases are a match to TRBD1. Germline V CDR1 and CDR2: GTSNPN, SVGIG (reference sequence). The CDR3 has 13 amino acids. V lost 3 bases and J lost 3; bases outside the gene matches: 4. CDR3 DNA sequence: TGTGCCTGGAGGGGGGACAGCTACTATGGCTACACCTTC. Translation: CAWRGDSYYGYTF.